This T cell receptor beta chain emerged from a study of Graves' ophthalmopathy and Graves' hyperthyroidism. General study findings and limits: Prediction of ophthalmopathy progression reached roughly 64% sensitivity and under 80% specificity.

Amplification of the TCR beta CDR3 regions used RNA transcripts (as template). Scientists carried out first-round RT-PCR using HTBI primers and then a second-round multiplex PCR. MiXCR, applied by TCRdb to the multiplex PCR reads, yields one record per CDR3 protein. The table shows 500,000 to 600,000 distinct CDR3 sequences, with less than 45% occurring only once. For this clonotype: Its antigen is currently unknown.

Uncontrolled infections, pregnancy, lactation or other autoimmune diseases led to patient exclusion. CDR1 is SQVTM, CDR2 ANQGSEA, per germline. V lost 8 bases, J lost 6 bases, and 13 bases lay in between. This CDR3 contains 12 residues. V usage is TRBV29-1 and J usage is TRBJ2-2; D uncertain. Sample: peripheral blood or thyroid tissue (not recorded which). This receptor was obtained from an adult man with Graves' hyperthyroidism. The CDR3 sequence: CSLGTTAGELFF. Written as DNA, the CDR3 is TGCAGCTTGGGCACTACGGCCGGGGAGCTGTTTTTT.